Below are 29 T cell receptor beta chains sequenced from a single sample in a study of blood T cell repertoires in COVID-19. The table came from immunoSEQ multiplex PCR; TCRdb's copy has only in-frame clones and leaves some out. In the table there are tens of thousands of clones, roughly four fifths of which are singletons. Sequences were obtained from peripheral blood. These receptors were collected from a human donor in a cohort sampled during active COVID-19.

In its sample, this clone was seen once. This chain links TRBV6-4 with TRBJ2-4; D may be TRBD2 (5 bases). V was pared by 5 bases and J by 1 base, with 18 bases between. Germline V CDR1 and CDR2: MRHNA, SNTAGT. The CDR3 extends over 17 amino acids. The CDR3 is CASSHDGRGIAKNIQYF. The DNA for the CDR3 is TGTGCCAGCAGTCATGATGGACGGGGTATCGCCAAAAACATTCAGTACTTC.

Written as DNA, the CDR3 is TGTGCCAGCAGTTATGCTGACAGGGCGGATGGCTACACCTTC. Amino acids: CASSYADRADGYTF. V and J are TRBV2 and TRBJ1-2, with TRBD1 matching 7 bases. Per germline, CDR1 SNHLY and CDR2 FYNNEI. The CDR3 extends over 14 amino acids. With 5 bases clipped from V and 6 bases from J, the junction kept 9 bases outside the gene matches.

In regard to this clone: The junction does not match germline at one end; this may be a read error. The chain has TRBV11-2 and TRBJ1-2; D possibly corresponds to TRBD1 (5 bases). Germline V gives CDR1 SGHAT, CDR2 FQNNGV. The CDR3 is made up of 13 amino acids. CDR3 amino acids: CASSVDRNYGYTF. The CDR3 region has the DNA TGTGCCAGCAGCGTAGACAGAAACTATGGCTACACCTTC.

The sample holds one count of this clone. For the CDR3, the DNA is TGTGCCAGCAGTACGCGGGGGGGCGACGAGCAGTACTTC. Protein product: CASSTRGGDEQYF. The rearrangement links TRBV9 to TRBJ2-7; 9 bases agree with TRBD2. The CDR3 has 13 amino acids. The V gene end was trimmed by 5 bases and the J gene end by 5 bases; junction bases not matched to a gene: 5. CDR1 and CDR2 (germline): SGDLS, YYNGEE.

V is TRBV3-1 (or the pseudogene TRBV3-2) and J is TRBJ2-1; 7 bases are shared with TRBD1. CDR3 length: 14 amino acids. Trimming removed 2 bases from V and 7 bases from J; junction bases left unmatched: 5. Germline CDR1 reads LGHDT; CDR2 reads YNNKEL (reference sequence). CDR3 protein: CASSQNRGVNEQFF. CDR3 in DNA: TGTGCCAGCAGCCAAAACAGGGGAGTGAATGAGCAGTTCTTC.

The chain joins TRBV29-1 to TRBJ2-7; 7 nucleotides agree with TRBD1. Germline CDR1 is SQVTM and CDR2 is ANQGSEA. This CDR3 has 14 residues. With 4 bases clipped from V and 6 bases from J, the junction kept 12 bases outside the gene matches. CDR3 DNA sequence: TGCAGCGTTGGGCCGACAGGGAAGTATGGCGAGCAGTACTTC. As protein: CSVGPTGKYGEQYF.

J is TRBJ1-1 and V is TRBV6-5; maybe TRBD1 (6 bases). The CDR3 length is 15 residues. The V end lost 6 bases, the J end lost 4 bases, and 18 bases lay between the germline ends. CDR1 and CDR2 (germline): MNHEY, SVGAGI. The CDR3 DNA reads as TGTGCCAGCAGCGGACAGACCCGAGGGGCCACTGAAGCTTTCTTT. This translates into CASSGQTRGATEAFF.

The chain carries TRBV27 and TRBJ1-4; D unclear. This CDR3 contains 14 residues. Trimming left V 6 bases short and J 0 bases short, with 8 bases between. Germline V gene lookup returns CDR1 MNHEY and CDR2 SMNVEV (reference sequence). The CDR3 coding sequence is TGTGCCAGCAGCCCCCGGGCAACTAATGAAAAACTGTTTTTT. This encodes CASSPRATNEKLFF.

This clone was counted once. V and J are TRBV2 and TRBJ2-7; 11 bases align to TRBD2. Germline CDR1 and CDR2: SNHLY and FYNNEI. V gave up 7 bases and J gave up 0 bases; unmatched junction bases: 8. The CDR3 has 16 residues. The CDR3 region is CASKESTSGDSYEQYF. In DNA, the CDR3 is TGTGCCAGCAAAGAATCGACTAGCGGGGACTCCTACGAGCAGTACTTC.

This rearrangement joins TRBV5-4 to TRBJ1-4, with D unclear. The V gene lost 3 bases and the J gene lost 1 base, with 10 bases spanning the gap. CDR1 and CDR2 (germline): SGHNT, YYREEE (reference sequence). The CDR3 extends over 15 amino acids. The CDR3: CASSSQHQTNEKLFF. The CDR3 nucleotides are TGTGCCAGCAGCTCTCAACACCAAACTAATGAAAAACTGTTTTTT.

V is TRBV7-2 and J is TRBJ2-1; 9 bases are shared with TRBD2. With 5 bases clipped from V and 4 bases from J, the junction kept 12 bases outside the gene matches. CDR1 SGHTA and CDR2 FQGNSA come from the germline V gene. This CDR3 has 17 residues. CDR3: CASSPHSAGGFYNEQFF. The CDR3, as DNA: TGTGCCAGCAGCCCCCACTCCGCGGGGGGGTTTTACAATGAGCAGTTCTTC.

The chain is built from TRBV3-1 (or the pseudogene TRBV3-2) and TRBJ2-3; 7 bases align to TRBD2. With V trimmed by 0 bases and J by 4 bases, 7 bases remained unmatched. The CDR3 covers 16 residues. Germline CDR1 and CDR2: LGHDT and YNNKEL (reference sequence). CDR3: CASSQDLTSPSDTQYF. In DNA, the CDR3 is TGTGCCAGCAGCCAAGATTTGACTAGCCCCTCAGATACGCAGTATTTT.

The rearrangement links TRBV5-8 to TRBJ2-2; TRBD2 might be the D (6 bases). The CDR3 covers 16 residues. Germline assignment: CDR1 SGHTS and CDR2 YDEGEE. V was clipped by 1 base and J by 2 bases, with 12 bases between them. The chain's CDR3 is CASSLTRGLNTGELFF. In DNA, the CDR3 is TGTGCCAGCAGCTTGACCCGGGGACTTAACACCGGGGAGCTGTTTTTT.

This clone was picked up a small number of times. The J gene is TRBJ2-3, the V gene TRBV9; D is possibly TRBD2 (7 bases). Germline CDR1 SGDLS, CDR2 YYNGEE. This CDR3 comprises 17 residues. Trimming left V 3 bases short and J 2 bases short, with 19 bases between. The CDR3 sequence is CASSEPSRGAYTDTQYF. CDR3 DNA: TGTGCCAGCAGCGAACCCTCCCGGGGGGCCTACACAGATACGCAGTATTTT.

The rearrangement uses TRBV2 and TRBJ1-4; weak D call: TRBD1 (5 bases). CDR1 SNHLY and CDR2 FYNNEI come from the germline V gene. The CDR3 extends over 13 amino acids. V was shortened by 6 bases and J by 8 bases, with 13 bases between the two germline ends. The CDR3 protein is CASRETVLEKLFF. CDR3 DNA: TGTGCCAGCAGAGAGACAGTTTTGGAAAAACTGTTTTTT. The full variable domain, in which reference TRBV2 and TRBJ1-4 provide the parts outside the CDR3, is EPEVTQTPSHQVTQMGQEVILRCVPISNHLYFYWYRQILGQKVEFLVSFYNNEISEKSEIFDDQFSVERPDGSNFTLKIRSTKLEDSAMYFCASRETVLEKLFFGSGTQLSVL.

The chain recombines TRBV11-2 with TRBJ2-1, with D possibly being TRBD2 (6 bases). CDR1 and CDR2 from the germline V gene are SGHAT and FQNNGV. This CDR3 is 15 amino acids long. V gave up 2 bases and J gave up 7 bases, with 15 bases separating them. The CDR3 DNA follows: TGTGCCAGCAGCTTAACAGTGACTAGGCTTAATGAGCAGTTCTTC. It translates to CASSLTVTRLNEQFF.

The gene calls are TRBV7-8 and TRBJ2-2, with 7 bases matching TRBD2. The CDR3 loop spans 15 amino acids. Germline lookup yields CDR1 SGHVS and CDR2 FQNEAQ. Losses at the gene ends were 3 bases for V and 7 bases for J; bases not matched to a gene: 8. This chain's CDR3 is CASSLSGGGGGELFF. CDR3 sequence (DNA): TGTGCCAGCAGCTTGAGTGGCGGGGGTGGCGGGGAGCTGTTTTTT.

The chain links TRBV24-1 to TRBJ2-3; possibly TRBD2 for D (5 bases). The CDR3 extends over 15 amino acids. The V and J ends lost 10 bases and 0 bases respectively, with 16 bases between them. Germline assignment: CDR1 KGHDR and CDR2 SFDVKD. The CDR3 DNA follows: TGTGCCACGGGAGAGTCGGTCGGAAGCACAGATACGCAGTATTTT. It translates to CATGESVGSTDTQYF.

The chain links TRBV10-3 to TRBJ2-3, with TRBD1 matching 9 bases. V lost 5 bases, J lost 4 bases, and 7 bases stayed unmatched. The germline gives CDR1 ENHRY, CDR2 SYGVKD. The CDR3 consists of 15 residues. This CDR3 reads CAISIGTGFADTQYF. For the CDR3, the DNA is TGTGCCATCAGTATCGGGACAGGGTTTGCAGATACGCAGTATTTT.

The J gene is TRBJ2-5, the V gene TRBV3-1 (or the pseudogene TRBV3-2), with TRBD2 identical over 8 bases. Germline CDR1 and CDR2: LGHDT and YNNKEL (reference sequence). V lost 3 bases and J lost 5; bases outside the gene matches: 8. This CDR3 spans 15 amino acids. CDR3 DNA: TGTGCCAGCAGCCAGGCCGCGGGGGGCAGGGAGACCCAGTACTTC. Amino acids: CASSQAAGGRETQYF.

The gene calls are TRBV18 and TRBJ2-1, with D hard to call. CDR1 is KGHSH and CDR2 is LQKENI in the germline V gene. Trimming removed 2 bases from V and 7 bases from J, with 18 bases in between. The CDR3 is 16 residues long. The CDR3 sequence: CASSPIGTGFGNEQFF. The DNA for the CDR3 is TGTGCCAGCTCACCAATAGGTACTGGCTTCGGGAATGAGCAGTTCTTC.

The genes are TRBV6-6 and TRBJ2-3; perhaps TRBD2 as D (6 bases). Germline CDR1 MNHNY, CDR2 SVGAGI (reference sequence). Trimming pared 2 bases from V and 1 base from J, leaving 10 bases between. The CDR3 runs 15 residues. The CDR3 coding sequence is TGTGCCAGCAGTTACCTGGGCGGGGGCACAGATACGCAGTATTTT. It codes for CASSYLGGGTDTQYF.

The chain has TRBV6-4 and TRBJ2-3, with 7 bases that match TRBD2. The V gene's germline CDR1 is MRHNA and CDR2 SNTAGT. The CDR3 extends over 16 amino acids. J gave up 4 bases and V 0 bases, and 7 bases lay outside the gene matches. The CDR3: CASSDSAGGTADTQYF. The CDR3 DNA sequence: TGTGCCAGCAGTGACTCGGCCGGGGGGACCGCAGATACGCAGTATTTT.

In this sample, this clone turned up once. CDR3 sequence (DNA): TGCGCCAGCAGCCCGACAGGGGGCCCCACTGAAGCTTTCTTT. Amino acid sequence: CASSPTGGPTEAFF. The rearrangement joins TRBV5-1 to TRBJ1-1; TRBD1 matches 10 bases. The CDR3 spans 14 residues. V was pared by 4 bases and J by 4 bases, with 4 bases of the junction left unmatched. Germline lookup yields CDR1 SGHRS and CDR2 YFSETQ.

This clone was seen a few times. The chain has TRBV15 and TRBJ1-4; D is ambiguous. V shed 1 base and J shed 0 bases, with 9 bases lying between them. This CDR3 spans 16 amino acids. Germline V gene data show CDR1 as LNHNV and CDR2 as YYDKDF (reference sequence). CDR3 amino acids: CATSRVRSPTNEKLFF. DNA of the CDR3: TGTGCCACCAGCAGAGTACGGTCCCCAACTAATGAAAAACTGTTTTTT.

The chain uses TRBV7-9 and TRBJ1-1; 10 bases agree with TRBD1. Germline V gives CDR1 SEHNR, CDR2 FQNEAQ (reference sequence). The ends lost 0 bases at V and 4 bases at J; junction bases unmatched: 2. The CDR3 contains 15 residues. In DNA form, the CDR3 reads TGTGCCAGCAGCTTAGCAGGGACAGGGGCCACTGAAGCTTTCTTT. Protein product: CASSLAGTGATEAFF.

The chain employs TRBV27 and TRBJ2-7; 8 bases match TRBD1. The junction had 27 bases not matched to a gene; V was cut back by 2 bases and J by 9 bases. The CDR3 extends over 20 amino acids. Germline V CDR1 and CDR2: MNHEY, SMNVEV (reference sequence). This CDR3 is CASSLGLRPDRGLKTLLQYF. Here the CDR3 DNA reads TGTGCCAGCAGTTTAGGGCTCCGTCCCGACAGGGGCTTAAAGACCCTATTGCAGTACTTC.

The rearrangement uses TRBV5-1 and TRBJ2-1, with TRBD1 as a possible D gene (6 bases). The germline V gene has CDR1 SGHRS and CDR2 YFSETQ. The length of the CDR3 is 13 residues. Trimming left V 2 bases short and J 7 bases short, with 10 bases between. CDR3: CASSLDRRNEQFF. Written as DNA, the CDR3 is TGCGCCAGCAGCTTAGACAGGAGGAATGAGCAGTTCTTC.

This clone was counted a few times. The genes are TRBV30 and TRBJ1-2; 10 nucleotides match TRBD1. The V gene's germline CDR1 is GTSNPN and CDR2 SVGIG (reference sequence). Trimming cost V 3 bases and J 6 bases; bases outside gene matches: 7. This CDR3 has 14 residues. The CDR3 loop reads CAWSHRQGANGYTF. In DNA, the CDR3 is TGTGCCTGGAGCCACCGACAGGGGGCGAATGGCTACACCTTC.